The entry below describes one TCR beta chain. As yet, its antigen is unknown. A much more abundant neighbour one base away suggests this may be a read error. The sample is drawn from a study of T-cell reconstitution after alpha-beta-depleted transplantation in children. Study-wide results and caveats: Several hundred expanded graft clones reportedly were the source of alpha-beta T cells about two months after transplant. In some patients, recipient T cells and intrathymic progenitors surviving conditioning explained high day-60 diversity.

Preparation of the TCRbeta library involved a method that used unique molecular identifiers. TCRdb redid the calling of the PCR reads with MiXCR, one entry per CDR3 protein. The table lists 480,000 or so distinct CDR3 sequences, about 10% of them singletons. The CDR3 spans 12 residues. The ends were cut back, 9 bases at V and 5 bases at J, with 13 bases in the middle. The germline V gene encodes CDR1 KGHDR and CDR2 SFDVKD. Sequenced material: PBMCs, taken before TCRalphabeta/CD19-depleted stem cell transplant. This chain uses TRBV24-1 with TRBJ2-7; a weak D match, TRBD2 (5 bases). The source of this sequence is a child under 10 years old with inherited bone marrow failure, due to receive a stem cell transplant. CDR3 sequence reads: CATSTRTNEQYF. CDR3 coding DNA: TGTGCCACCTCAACTAGGACCAACGAGCAGTACTTC.